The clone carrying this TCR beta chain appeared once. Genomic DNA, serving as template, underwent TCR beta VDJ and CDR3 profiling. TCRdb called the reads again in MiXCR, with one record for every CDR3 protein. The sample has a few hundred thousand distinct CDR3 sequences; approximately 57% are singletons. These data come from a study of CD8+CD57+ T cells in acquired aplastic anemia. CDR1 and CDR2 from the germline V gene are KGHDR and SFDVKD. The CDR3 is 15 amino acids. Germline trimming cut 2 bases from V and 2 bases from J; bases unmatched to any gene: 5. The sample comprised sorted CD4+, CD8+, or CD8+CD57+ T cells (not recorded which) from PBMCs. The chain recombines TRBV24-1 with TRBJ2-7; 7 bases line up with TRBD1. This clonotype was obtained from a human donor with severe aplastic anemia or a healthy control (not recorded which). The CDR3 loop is CATSDSGTVPYEQYF. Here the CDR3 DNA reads TGTGCCACCAGTGATTCCGGGACAGTTCCCTACGAGCAGTACTTC.